The 21 T cell receptor beta chains in this list originate from one sample, sequenced in a study of spatial heterogeneity in lung cancer. TCRdb itself ran the 5' RACE reads through MiXCR, one entry per CDR3 protein. This table holds about 4,400 distinct CDR3 sequences, about 22% found once. Indicated time point: sample taken at primary tumor resection. The input material, whole RNA from tumor, nontumor lung or frozen PBMC, was sequenced unsorted. The sample was normal lung tissue next to the tumor, taken at surgery. These receptors originate from a female donor with early-stage non-small cell lung cancer.

This clonotype is medium-sized by share. A library made for alpha chains picked up this beta chain off target, so its size means little. CDR3 sequence: CASSLPQWEGLVDTQYF. CDR3 sequence (DNA): TGTGCCAGCAGCTTACCCCAGTGGGAGGGCCTTGTAGATACGCAGTATTTT. The gene calls are TRBV7-3 and TRBJ2-3; 7 bases fit TRBD2. CDR3 size: 17 residues. Germline trimming cut 2 bases from V and 5 bases from J; bases unmatched to any gene: 13. Germline values: CDR1 SGHTA, CDR2 FQGTGA.

In its sample, this clonotype is medium-sized. This beta chain was picked up by a library intended for alpha chains and is off target, so its count carries little meaning. J is TRBJ2-2 and V is TRBV20-1, with 8 bases aligning to TRBD2. Germline loops: CDR1 DFQATT, CDR2 SNEGSKA (reference sequence). This CDR3 contains 14 residues. The V and J ends lost 6 bases and 4 bases, in that order; junction bases with no gene match: 7. The CDR3 spells CSAPLAGGTGELFF. The CDR3 DNA reads as TGCAGTGCCCCCCTCGCGGGAGGCACCGGGGAGCTGTTTTTT.

This clonotype was seen repeatedly, ten times or more. Because the library targeted alpha chains, this beta chain is an off-target read whose size means little. The V and J genes are TRBV7-2 and TRBJ1-5; perhaps TRBD1 as D (5 bases). Germline assignment: CDR1 SGHTA and CDR2 FQGNSA. The CDR3 totals 15 residues. With 5 bases removed from V and 0 bases from J, the gap between germline ends came to 11 bases. Here the CDR3 DNA reads TGTGCCAGCAGCGTCTCGGGGGATAGCAATCAGCCCCAGCATTTT. This sequence encodes CASSVSGDSNQPQHF.

By share of the sample, this clonotype is medium-sized. This beta chain is an off-target read within a library intended for alpha chains, so its frequency means little. The CDR3 region has the DNA TGCGCCAGCGGGACAGGGTTGTCAGCTGAGCAGTTCTTC. This codes for CASGTGLSAEQFF. The rearrangement uses TRBV5-1 and TRBJ2-1; 9 positions agree with TRBD1. Trimming cost V 7 bases and J 9 bases; bases outside gene matches: 8. Germline loops: CDR1 SGHRS, CDR2 YFSETQ. This CDR3 comprises 13 residues.

This clonotype was observed many times. Because the library targeted alpha chains, this beta chain is an off-target read whose size means little. The rearrangement links TRBV12-3 or TRBV12-4 to TRBJ1-2; 8 bases line up with TRBD1. The CDR3 totals 14 residues. J lost 6 bases, V lost 3 bases, and 6 bases had no gene match. CDR3 DNA: TGTGCCAGCAGTTTGCGGACAGGGCGGGATGGCTACACCTTC. This translates into CASSLRTGRDGYTF.

Many counts were recorded for this clonotype. Because this beta chain is a stray read in a library intended to capture alpha chains, its abundance should not be given much weight. The gene calls are TRBV10-3 and TRBJ2-4; perhaps D is TRBD1 or TRBD2 (5 bases each). The CDR3 length is 13 residues. Trimming pared 2 bases from V and 8 bases from J, leaving 10 bases between. The germline V gene encodes CDR1 ENHRY and CDR2 SYGVKD. Here the CDR3 reads CAISETRGDIQYF. The CDR3 DNA follows: TGTGCCATCAGTGAGACGAGAGGGGACATTCAGTACTTC.

Turning to this clonotype: This beta chain turned up in a library designed for alpha chains; as an off-target read, its abundance says little. The rearrangement uses TRBV5-1 and TRBJ2-1; TRBD2 matches 8 bases. The CDR3 runs to 14 residues. Germline V gene data show CDR1 as SGHRS and CDR2 as YFSETQ. V dropped 2 bases and J dropped 6; count of bases not matched to a gene: 4. The CDR3, as DNA: TGCGCCAGCAGCTTTCAGCGGGGGAGCAATGAGCAGTTCTTC. Encoded protein: CASSFQRGSNEQFF.

Comments on this clonotype: Because this beta chain is a stray read in a library intended to capture alpha chains, its abundance should not be given much weight. The J gene is TRBJ1-3, the V gene TRBV25-1; D is possibly TRBD1 (5 bases). The CDR3 consists of 14 residues. Germline CDR1 MGHDK, CDR2 SYGVNS. V dropped 1 base and J dropped 4 bases, with 8 bases sitting between them. DNA of the CDR3: TGTGCCAGCAGTGAATTCGGGGCAGGAAACACCATATATTTT. The encoded protein is CASSEFGAGNTIYF.

This clonotype was picked up many times. The library was prepared for alpha chains; this beta chain is a stray read, so its frequency means little. The chain is built from TRBV6-6 and TRBJ2-1; 9 bases match TRBD2. There are 15 residues in the CDR3. The V gene's germline CDR1 is MNHNY and CDR2 SVGAGI (reference sequence). V lost 10 bases and J lost 4; bases outside the gene matches: 11. CDR3 amino acids: CATNLAGVVYNEQFF. In DNA, the CDR3 is TGTGCCACCAACTTAGCGGGAGTGGTGTACAATGAGCAGTTCTTC.

This clonotype was recorded many times. The library was prepared for alpha chains; this beta chain is a stray read, so its frequency means little. The chain carries TRBV12-3 or TRBV12-4 and TRBJ2-2; TRBD1 aligns across 10 bases. The CDR3 runs to 16 residues. The V gene end was trimmed by 5 bases and the J gene end by 5 bases; junction bases not matched to a gene: 8. CDR3 amino acids: CASSPGVGQGTGELFF. CDR3 bases: TGTGCCAGCAGTCCGGGGGTGGGACAGGGGACCGGGGAGCTGTTTTTT.

This clonotype was counted only a few times. As an off-target read in a library built for alpha chains, this beta chain has a frequency of little significance. The chain joins TRBV20-1 to TRBJ2-1; 10 bases line up with TRBD2. The CDR3 runs to 16 residues. Trimming took 6 bases from V and 9 from J; bases not matched to a gene: 17. Germline lookup yields CDR1 DFQATT and CDR2 SNEGSKA (reference sequence). The CDR3 DNA reads TGCAGTGCCAAGAGCCTAGCGGGGGCGGCGAAAGCTGAGCAGTTCTTC. Translating gives CSAKSLAGAAKAEQFF.

To note about this clonotype: Within a library made for alpha chains, this beta chain is off target, and its count is uninformative. The chain recombines TRBV5-1 with TRBJ2-4; D unresolved. Trimming stripped 4 bases from V and 1 base from J, with 12 bases between. From germline, CDR1 is SGHRS and CDR2 YFSETQ. The CDR3 runs to 15 residues. CDR3 DNA sequence: TGCGCCAGCAGCCCTGAGGTGGGGGCCAAAAACATTCAGTACTTC. Its translation: CASSPEVGAKNIQYF.

As concerns this clonotype: The library was prepared for alpha chains; this beta chain is a stray read, so its frequency means little. The chain recombines TRBV3-1 with TRBJ2-7, with TRBD1 as a possible D gene (5 bases). Germline CDR1 and CDR2: LGHDT and YNNKEL (reference sequence). The CDR3 totals 12 residues. V shed 3 bases and J shed 6 bases, with 9 bases lying between them. CDR3 sequence reads: CASSQAGIEQYF. CDR3 DNA sequence: TGTGCCAGCAGCCAGGCAGGGATCGAGCAGTACTTC.

Comment on this clonotype: This beta chain is a stray read from a library made for alpha chains; its abundance is not meaningful. DNA for the CDR3: TGTGCCAGCAGTGCCCTCCGCCTTAATCAGCCCCAGCATTTT. Its protein is CASSALRLNQPQHF. The chain uses TRBV27 and TRBJ1-5; D unresolved. Germline CDR1 MNHEY, CDR2 SMNVEV (reference sequence). The V end was cut by 5 bases, the J end by 4 bases, with 12 bases between. This CDR3 comprises 14 residues.

This clonotype was found a few times. This beta chain is a stray read from a library made for alpha chains; its abundance is not meaningful. The rearrangement uses TRBV20-1 and TRBJ2-1, with 8 bases identical to TRBD1. V was clipped by 2 bases and J by 7 bases; unmatched bases: 7. The CDR3 spans 14 residues. CDR1 and CDR2 from the germline V gene are DFQATT and SNEGSKA (reference sequence). Here the CDR3 reads CSARQGAAENEQFF. DNA for the CDR3: TGCAGTGCTAGACAGGGGGCGGCGGAAAATGAGCAGTTCTTC.

As regards this clonotype: The library was designed around alpha chains, so this beta chain is a stray read whose abundance carries little weight. This chain links TRBV29-1 with TRBJ1-1; weak D call: TRBD1 (5 bases). Germline V lookup: CDR1 SQVTM, CDR2 ANQGSEA. V lost 4 bases and J lost 0, with 6 bases in between. The CDR3 loop spans 12 amino acids. The chain's CDR3 is CSVVDMNTEAFF. Here the CDR3 DNA reads TGCAGCGTTGTGGACATGAACACTGAAGCTTTCTTT.

This clonotype counts as medium-sized (0.01 to 0.1%). This beta chain lies outside the target of a library built for alpha chains; its clone size means little. The chain is built from TRBV27 and TRBJ2-5, with 10 bases identical to TRBD2. Looked up from germline, CDR1 is MNHEY and CDR2 is SMNVEV (reference sequence). With 5 bases clipped from V and 6 bases from J, the junction kept 18 bases outside the gene matches. The CDR3 loop spans 18 amino acids. The DNA for the CDR3 is TGTGCCAGCAGTCGTTTATCAGAGGCTAGCGGGAGTATAAAGACCCAGTACTTC. Translated, it gives CASSRLSEASGSIKTQYF.

This clonotype was detected many times. Found in a library prepared for alpha chains, this beta chain is an off-target read, and its abundance has little meaning. The rearrangement joins TRBV7-9 to TRBJ2-5, with 10 bases that match TRBD2. Germline V gives CDR1 SEHNR, CDR2 FQNEAQ (reference sequence). The CDR3 is 17 amino acids. V was clipped by 1 base and J by 3 bases; unmatched bases: 8. CDR3 sequence reads: CASSLGTLAGAEETQYF. The CDR3 nucleotides read TGTGCCAGCAGCTTAGGGACGCTAGCGGGAGCTGAAGAGACCCAGTACTTC.

As to this clonotype: The size of this beta chain means little, since it is a stray read in a library made for alpha chains. The J gene is TRBJ2-1, the V gene TRBV5-1; tentatively, D is TRBD2 (5 bases). Germline V lookup: CDR1 SGHRS, CDR2 YFSETQ. The CDR3 length is 14 residues. V was clipped by 3 bases and J by 7 bases, with 14 bases between them. CDR3 nucleotides: TGCGCCAGCAGCTCGGCCGGACTGGCGAATGAGCAGTTCTTC. Protein sequence: CASSSAGLANEQFF.

Note on this clonotype: Being off target in a library aimed at alpha chains, this beta chain has a size of little meaning. This chain uses TRBV12-3 or TRBV12-4 with TRBJ2-5; TRBD2 might be the D (6 bases). The V gene lost 5 bases and the J gene lost 5 bases, with 15 bases spanning the gap. The CDR3 covers 14 residues. In DNA, the CDR3 is TGTGCCAGCAGTCCCGGGACCCGGGAGGAGACCCAGTACTTC. It codes for CASSPGTREETQYF.

In the case of this clonotype: This beta chain came through as a stray read in a library set up for alpha chains, and its size says little. The rearrangement uses TRBV20-1 and TRBJ2-3; no firm D call. The CDR3 is 13 amino acids. Germline V gene sequence: CDR1 DFQATT, CDR2 SNEGSKA (reference sequence). The germline V and J ends were trimmed by 1 base and 1 base, with 6 bases remaining between them. CDR3 DNA: TGCAGTGCTAGAGTGTCGGGCACAGATACGCAGTATTTT. Its protein product is CSARVSGTDTQYF.